This TCR beta chain was obtained from a study of T cell responses to AZD1222 COVID-19 vaccine. Study-level points and caveats: After two AZD1222 doses, spike-specific TCR breadth and depth rose versus day 0. The sample set comprised mostly white British donors with more females, and clonal diversity was possibly underestimated. No day 14 peak samples; only post-peak repertoires were characterized.

Only one count was recorded for this clone. Its target is not known. Measured with immunoSEQ multiplex PCR; TCRdb has only the in-frame clones, and not every one. This sample has 15,000 to 20,000 clones, with around 92% found just once. The receptor was isolated from an adult who received the AZD1222 COVID-19 vaccine. The starting material was peripheral blood, obtained 28 days after the second AZD1222 dose.

The CDR3 region has the DNA TGTGCCAGTAGTCCTTTCCTGGGGAGGGGCGTCTATAATTCACCCCTCCACTTT. Translation: CASSPFLGRGVYNSPLHF. The chain has TRBV19 and TRBJ1-6, with a weak D call TRBD1 (5 bases). Germline CDR1 is LNHDA and CDR2 is SQIVND (reference sequence). V lost 5 bases, J lost 3 bases, and 20 bases lay in between. This CDR3 region has 18 residues.